The clone carrying this T cell receptor (beta chain) was observed once. Sequencing was performed with immunoSEQ multiplex PCR; in TCRdb, only in-frame clones are kept and a portion is missing. The sample includes approximately 62,000 clones, 93% of them seen just once. This sample stems from a study of T cell changes during pregnancy in multiple sclerosis. V shed 5 bases, J shed 0 bases, and the junction held 7 bases outside the gene matches. The germline V gene has CDR1 MNHEY and CDR2 SMNVEV (reference sequence). CDR3 length: 16 residues. Sequences were derived from CD8+ T cells from peripheral blood mononuclear cells, sampled in the second trimester of pregnancy. The genes are TRBV27 and TRBJ2-7; TRBD1 matches 10 bases. The source is a female donor with multiple sclerosis, enrolled in a pregnancy study. The DNA for the CDR3 is TGTGCCAGCAGTCCTACACGGGACAGGGGCTCCTACGAGCAGTACTTC. This encodes CASSPTRDRGSYEQYF.